The 25 T cell receptor beta chains below were found in one sample sequenced in a study of cytomegalovirus exposure and HLA in healthy donors. Primers for the PCR totalled 60 Vbeta and 13 Jbeta. The repertoire was sequenced with immunoSEQ multiplex PCR; TCRdb's copy has only in-frame clones and lacks some. The sample records 200,000 to 250,000 clones, 82% being singletons. Material: PBMCs. Every receptor here comes from a woman in her 40s in good health and CMV-seropositive.

This chain joins TRBV7-9 and TRBJ1-2, with 10 bases identical to TRBD1. There are 15 residues in the CDR3. Germline assignment: CDR1 SEHNR and CDR2 FQNEAQ (reference sequence). After removal of 3 bases from V and 3 bases from J, the junction contained 4 bases not matched to a gene. The CDR3 nucleotides read TGTGCCAGCAGCTTGACAGGGGGCGTCGACTATGGCTACACCTTC. It codes for CASSLTGGVDYGYTF.

The chain has TRBV5-6 and TRBJ1-3, with 7 bases that match TRBD1. Germline CDR1 reads SGHDT; CDR2 reads YYEEEE. Trimming removed 2 bases from V and 0 bases from J; junction bases left unmatched: 5. There are 16 residues in the CDR3. CDR3: CASSFQGVSSGNTIYF. Written as DNA, the CDR3 is TGTGCCAGCAGCTTTCAGGGGGTTTCCTCTGGAAACACCATATATTTT.

The chain combines TRBV5-4 with TRBJ2-3, with D possibly matching TRBD1 (6 bases). The CDR3 covers 14 residues. V was clipped by 0 bases and J by 6 bases, with 11 bases between them. CDR1 and CDR2 (germline): SGHNT, YYREEE (reference sequence). CDR3 region: CASSLVGARDTQYF. The CDR3 DNA is TGTGCCAGCAGCTTGGTGGGGGCCCGGGATACGCAGTATTTT.

This chain uses TRBV6-5 with TRBJ1-3, with 9 bases that match TRBD1. Per germline, CDR1 MNHEY and CDR2 SVGAGI. This CDR3 comprises 14 residues. The ends lost 7 bases at V and 4 bases at J; junction bases unmatched: 5. Written as DNA, the CDR3 is TGTGCCAGCACCGGGGACAGGGTCGGAAACACCATATATTTT. Protein product: CASTGDRVGNTIYF.

This chain links TRBV7-2 with TRBJ2-4; tentatively, D is TRBD2 (6 bases). Trimming pared 5 bases from V and 6 bases from J, leaving 17 bases between. CDR1 is SGHTA, CDR2 FQGNSA, per germline. The CDR3 spans 15 residues. The CDR3 region has the DNA TGTGCCAGCAGCCAAAACGGGGGTCGGGGAAACATTCAGTACTTC. This translates into CASSQNGGRGNIQYF.

The rearrangement joins TRBV5-4 to TRBJ1-1; D is perhaps TRBD1 (6 bases). The germline V gene has CDR1 SGHNT and CDR2 YYREEE (reference sequence). This CDR3 is built from 15 residues. The ends were cut back, 0 bases at V and 7 bases at J, with 16 bases in the middle. This chain's CDR3 is CASSLAPNRAVEAFF. The CDR3 nucleotides read TGTGCCAGCAGCTTGGCGCCGAACAGGGCGGTTGAAGCTTTCTTT. Looking up the rest from reference TRBV5-4 and TRBJ1-1 gives the full variable domain: ETGVTQSPTHLIKTRGQQVTLRCSSQSGHNTVSWYQQALGQGPQFIFQYYREEENGRGNFPPRFSGLQFPNYSSELNVNALELDDSALYLCASSLAPNRAVEAFFGQGTRLTVV.

The chain links TRBV7-6 to TRBJ1-5, with D possibly being TRBD1 (6 bases). Trimming took 4 bases from V and 0 from J, leaving 16 bases between them. In germline, CDR1 is SGHVS, CDR2 FNYEAQ. This CDR3 has 17 residues. The DNA of the CDR3 is TGTGCCAGCAGCTATACGACAGGAGACCATAGCAATCAGCCCCAGCATTTT. Protein: CASSYTTGDHSNQPQHF.

This rearrangement joins TRBV11-2 to TRBJ2-1; 15 nucleotides line up with TRBD2. CDR3 length equals 17 residues. After removal of 6 bases from V and 1 base from J, the junction contained 4 bases not matched to a gene. The germline CDR1 and CDR2 sequences are SGHAT and FQNNGV. The chain's CDR3 is CASRGLAGGYSYNEQFF. CDR3 in DNA: TGTGCCAGCAGAGGACTAGCGGGAGGGTATTCCTACAATGAGCAGTTCTTC.

The chain uses TRBV7-2 and TRBJ2-7; D is possibly TRBD1 (5 bases). Germline CDR1 SGHTA, CDR2 FQGNSA. The CDR3 length is 14 residues. Trimming took 1 base from V and 2 from J, leaving 9 bases between them. CDR3 nucleotide sequence: TGTGCCAGCAGCTTAGTTCCAGGGACCTACGAGCAGTACTTC. Its translation: CASSLVPGTYEQYF.

The chain links TRBV29-1 to TRBJ2-5, with D possibly TRBD1 on 7 matching bases. There are 13 residues in the CDR3. The ends were cut back, 4 bases at V and 2 bases at J, with 11 bases in the middle. CDR1 is SQVTM, CDR2 ANQGSEA, per germline. DNA for the CDR3: TGCAGCGTTGCGGGGGACAGACAAGAGACCCAGTACTTC. Translated: CSVAGDRQETQYF.

This clone was picked up a small number of times. The V call is TRBV9, the J call TRBJ1-2, with 12 bases lining up with TRBD1. The V gene end was trimmed by 3 bases and the J gene end by 4 bases; junction bases not matched to a gene: 4. The CDR3 is 15 amino acids. The germline V gene encodes CDR1 SGDLS and CDR2 YYNGEE. CDR3 DNA sequence: TGTGCCAGCAGCGCCGGGACAGGGGGCGGCTATGGCTACACCTTC. This gives the protein CASSAGTGGGYGYTF.

The chain couples TRBV20-1 to TRBJ2-5; TRBD2 is a possible D gene (5 bases). CDR1 and CDR2 from the germline V gene are DFQATT and SNEGSKA (reference sequence). V was shortened by 7 bases and J by 4 bases, with 10 bases between the two germline ends. The CDR3 length is 11 residues. This chain's CDR3 is CSGAGGETQYF. CDR3 nucleotides: TGCAGTGGGGCCGGAGGAGAGACCCAGTACTTC.

The gene calls are TRBV29-1 and TRBJ2-2; D may be TRBD1 (7 bases). CDR3 length: 16 residues. V lost 6 bases to trimming and J lost 0 bases, with 17 bases between them. Germline CDR1 and CDR2: SQVTM and ANQGSEA. CDR3 sequence (DNA): TGCAGCGTCGTGGGGAGGACAGGATCGAACACCGGGGAGCTGTTTTTT. Translation: CSVVGRTGSNTGELFF.

The V call is TRBV7-2, the J call TRBJ2-7; TRBD2 might be the D (6 bases). Germline V CDR1 and CDR2: SGHTA, FQGNSA. CDR3 length equals 14 residues. The V end lost 5 bases, the J end lost 3 bases, and 14 bases lay between the germline ends. CDR3 nucleotides: TGTGCCAGCAGCCCGGCCGGGGGTGGCTACGAGCAGTACTTC. It yields the protein CASSPAGGGYEQYF.

This sequence joins TRBV29-1 and TRBJ2-5, with D tentatively TRBD1 (6 bases). V was pared by 7 bases and J by 3 bases, with 18 bases between. Per germline, CDR1 SQVTM and CDR2 ANQGSEA. This CDR3 is 14 amino acids long. CDR3 region: CSAVKGRGKETQYF. CDR3 bases: TGCAGCGCGGTCAAAGGCAGGGGCAAAGAGACCCAGTACTTC.

The chain recombines TRBV4-1 with TRBJ1-5, with 7 bases matching TRBD1. V lost 3 bases to trimming and J lost 5 bases; unmatched junction nucleotides: 10. From germline, CDR1 is MGHRA and CDR2 YSYEKL. CDR3 size: 16 residues. CDR3 in amino acids: CASSQGTGTAYQPQHF. CDR3 nucleotide sequence: TGCGCCAGCAGCCAGGGTACCGGGACAGCCTATCAGCCCCAGCATTTT.

The chain couples TRBV18 to TRBJ2-7, with no clear D. The CDR3 has 14 residues. Between the trimmed V and J ends, which lost 2 bases and 6 bases, there was a span of 14 bases. Looked up from germline, CDR1 is KGHSH and CDR2 is LQKENI. This CDR3 reads CASSPETRISEQYF. Here the CDR3 DNA reads TGTGCCAGCTCACCAGAGACACGGATTAGCGAGCAGTACTTC.

The genes are TRBV2 and TRBJ2-3, with D possibly matching TRBD2 (7 bases). The CDR3 has 14 amino acids. The germline CDR1 and CDR2 sequences are SNHLY and FYNNEI. Trimming removed 7 bases from V and 1 base from J, with 12 bases in between. The CDR3 DNA reads TGTGCCAGCACCCGGGGGGCGCGCACAGATACGCAGTATTTT. Translation gives CASTRGARTDTQYF. The entire variable domain, with the rest obtained from reference TRBV2 and TRBJ2-3, is as follows: EPEVTQTPSHQVTQMGQEVILRCVPISNHLYFYWYRQILGQKVEFLVSFYNNEISEKSEIFDDQFSVERPDGSNFTLKIRSTKLEDSAMYFCASTRGARTDTQYFGPGTRLTVL.

Comments on this clone: At one boundary the junction diverges from the germline segment, which might be a read error. This rearrangement joins TRBV7-9 to TRBJ2-1; TRBD2 matches at 12 bases. The CDR3 contains 14 residues. CDR1 is SEHNR, CDR2 FQNEAQ, per germline (reference sequence). CDR3 sequence (DNA): TGTTCCAGCAGGGTGACTAGCGGGAGCAATGAGCAGTTCTTC. Translated: CSSRVTSGSNEQFF. The full variable domain, completed using reference TRBV7-9 and TRBJ2-1, is DTGVSQNPRHKITKRGQNVTFRCDPISEHNRLYWYRQTLGQGPEFLTYFQNEAQLEKSRLLSDRFSAERPKGSFSTLEIQRTEQGDSAMYLCSSRVTSGSNEQFFGPGTRLTVL.

This chain links TRBV27 with TRBJ1-2, with a possible D match to TRBD1 (5 bases). This CDR3 spans 13 amino acids. The germline gives CDR1 MNHEY, CDR2 SMNVEV (reference sequence). V lost 6 bases and J 8 bases, leaving 16 bases between the germline ends. CDR3 sequence (DNA): TGTGCCAGCAGGGACCCAGGGATAGCCGGCTACACCTTC. Its protein is CASRDPGIAGYTF.

This sequence joins TRBV6-1 and TRBJ2-7, with 11 bases fitting TRBD2. From germline, CDR1 is MNHNS and CDR2 SASEGT. The ends lost 0 bases at V and 2 bases at J; junction bases unmatched: 12. The CDR3 is 19 amino acids. The CDR3 sequence: CASSEAGSGLAAIPYEQYF. CDR3 DNA: TGTGCCAGCAGTGAAGCTGGGTCGGGACTAGCGGCGATCCCCTACGAGCAGTACTTC.

CDR3 DNA: TGTGCCAGCAGTCGCGGACTAGCGGGGAACACAGATACGCAGTATTTT. Protein sequence: CASSRGLAGNTDTQYF. This chain links TRBV6-6 with TRBJ2-3, with 12 nucleotides matching TRBD2. J gave up 2 bases and V 5 bases, and 5 bases lay outside the gene matches. Germline V gene sequence: CDR1 MNHNY, CDR2 SVGAGI (reference sequence). The CDR3 extends over 16 amino acids.

The J gene is TRBJ2-1, the V gene TRBV5-8, with TRBD2 matching over 9 bases. The CDR3 length is 15 residues. Unmatched junction bases numbered 6, after V lost 4 bases and J lost 4 bases. Germline loops: CDR1 SGHTS, CDR2 YDEGEE. CDR3 DNA sequence: TGTGCCAGCAGCCTTAGACTAGCGGAGTACAATGAGCAGTTCTTC. It specifies CASSLRLAEYNEQFF. The variable domain in full, completed from reference TRBV5-8 and TRBJ2-1, reads EAGVTQSPTHLIKTRGQQATLRCSPISGHTSVYWYQQALGLGLQFLLWYDEGEERNRGNFPPRFSGRQFPNYSSELNVNALELEDSALYLCASSLRLAEYNEQFFGPGTRLTVL.

The rearrangement uses TRBV9 and TRBJ2-5; 12 nucleotides agree with TRBD2. V was pared by 0 bases and J by 2 bases, with 5 bases of the junction left unmatched. The CDR3 spans 17 residues. Germline CDR1 SGDLS, CDR2 YYNGEE. The CDR3 sequence is CASSVGASGGVQETQYF. CDR3 bases: TGTGCCAGCAGCGTAGGGGCTAGCGGGGGGGTTCAAGAGACCCAGTACTTC.

This chain links TRBV7-9 with TRBJ2-3, with 8 bases matching TRBD1. Germline assignment: CDR1 SEHNR and CDR2 FQNEAQ (reference sequence). This CDR3 comprises 18 residues. V trimming: 4 bases; J trimming: 0 bases; junction bases outside the gene matches: 12. CDR3 bases: TGTGCCAGCAGCTCCCAGCGAGGACAGGGAGGAAGCACAGATACGCAGTATTTT. Translation: CASSSQRGQGGSTDTQYF.